These 28 T cell receptor beta chains were sequenced from one sample in a study of T-cell memory formation after mild COVID-19. TCRdb reprocessed the 5' RACE reads with MiXCR, giving one entry per CDR3 protein. The sample records approximately 260,000 distinct CDR3 sequences, roughly 16% being singletons. Specimen: PBMCs or a T cell subset sorted from them (not recorded which). The receptors were sampled from a man aged 18-30 years who had mild COVID-19 (a few samples of this study predate the infection). Cell type and time point are not known.

This clonotype showed up just a few times. The V and J genes are TRBV7-2 and TRBJ1-2; unclear D gene. V was trimmed by 5 bases and J by 4 bases, leaving 17 bases between them. Germline CDR1 and CDR2: SGHTA and FQGNSA. The CDR3 is made up of 15 amino acids. This chain's CDR3 is CASSLQRLRAYGYTF. The CDR3 nucleotides read TGTGCCAGCAGCCTCCAGAGGCTTCGGGCCTATGGCTACACCTTC.

This clonotype was counted a few times. The V gene is TRBV24-1, the J gene TRBJ1-1; D remains unclear. The length of the CDR3 is 14 residues. Trimming cost V 0 bases and J 0 bases, with 4 bases left between them. Germline V gene data show CDR1 as KGHDR and CDR2 as SFDVKD. The CDR3 sequence: CATSDLELNTEAFF. The CDR3 DNA reads TGTGCCACCAGTGATTTGGAGTTGAACACTGAAGCTTTCTTT.

This clonotype has just a few counts. The J gene is TRBJ1-4, the V gene TRBV28, with D uncertain. The germline gives CDR1 MDHEN, CDR2 SYDVKM. Deletions cut 6 bases from V and 3 bases from J, with 11 bases between. The CDR3 is 14 amino acids. The CDR3 sequence is CASSTGGANEKLFF. CDR3 nucleotide sequence: TGTGCCAGCAGCACTGGCGGAGCTAATGAAAAACTGTTTTTT.

This clonotype was seen only a few times. The rearrangement links TRBV28 to TRBJ2-7, with no clear D. This CDR3 is 11 amino acids long. V lost 4 bases and J lost 2, with 3 bases in between. Germline V gene lookup returns CDR1 MDHEN and CDR2 SYDVKM. The CDR3 sequence is CASSSTYEQYV. In nucleotides, the CDR3 is TGTGCCAGCAGTTCGACCTACGAGCAGTACGTC.

CDR3 region: CASSENSYGYTF. The CDR3 bases are TGTGCCAGCAGCGAGAACAGCTATGGCTACACCTTC. This rearrangement joins TRBV7-9 to TRBJ1-2; no clear D. Between the trimmed V and J ends, which lost 5 bases and 4 bases, there was a span of 8 bases. CDR3 size: 12 residues. The V gene's germline CDR1 is SEHNR and CDR2 FQNEAQ (reference sequence).

The V and J genes are TRBV7-7 and TRBJ2-1; 10 bases map to TRBD1. The germline CDR1 and CDR2 sequences are SSHAT and FNYEAQ (reference sequence). The ends lost 2 bases at V and 6 bases at J; junction bases unmatched: 7. The length of the CDR3 is 16 residues. DNA of the CDR3: TGTGCCAGCAGCTTATCTGGGACAGGGGTAATCAATGAGCAGTTCTTC. Amino acid sequence: CASSLSGTGVINEQFF.

This clonotype has just a few counts. The V gene is TRBV9, the J gene TRBJ2-1; the match to TRBD2 covers 12 bases. Trimming removed 3 bases from V and 5 bases from J; junction bases left unmatched: 9. CDR3 length: 17 amino acids. Germline CDR1 and CDR2: SGDLS and YYNGEE. This chain's CDR3 is CASSGNRLAGVHNEQFF. The DNA for the CDR3 is TGTGCCAGCAGCGGAAACAGACTAGCGGGGGTACACAATGAGCAGTTCTTC.

The rearrangement joins TRBV28 to TRBJ2-7; weak D call: TRBD2 (5 bases). Germline loops: CDR1 MDHEN, CDR2 SYDVKM. The CDR3 is 12 residues long. V shed 6 bases and J shed 5 bases, with 11 bases lying between them. CDR3 region: CASRPTTHEQYF. The CDR3 DNA is TGTGCCAGCAGGCCGACTACCCACGAGCAGTACTTC.

This clonotype appeared a few times. The chain couples TRBV20-1 to TRBJ1-4; D unclear. This CDR3 comprises 14 residues. Per germline, CDR1 DFQATT and CDR2 SNEGSKA (reference sequence). V was trimmed by 1 base and J by 5 bases, leaving 11 bases between them. CDR3 protein: CSARAGLFNEKLFF. The CDR3 DNA reads as TGCAGTGCTAGAGCGGGTTTGTTCAATGAAAAACTGTTTTTT.

This clonotype was counted a few times. This sequence joins TRBV4-2 and TRBJ2-2, with 7 bases lining up with TRBD1. Looked up from germline, CDR1 is LGHNA and CDR2 is YNFKEQ. The CDR3 is 16 residues long. Trimming took 1 base from V and 7 from J; bases not matched to a gene: 9. CDR3 sequence reads: CASSQGYRGLLGELFF. CDR3 coding DNA: TGTGCCAGCAGCCAAGGTTACAGGGGTTTGCTCGGGGAGCTGTTTTTT.

This clonotype appeared a few times. J is TRBJ1-2 and V is TRBV6-1, with D perhaps matching TRBD1 (5 bases). The CDR3 spans 14 residues. V lost 1 base and J lost 7, with 13 bases in between. CDR1 MNHNS and CDR2 SASEGT come from the germline V gene. The DNA of the CDR3 is TGTGCCAGCAGTGAAGGGCGGGGACGGAGTGGCTACACCTTC. This sequence encodes CASSEGRGRSGYTF.

V and J are TRBV20-1 and TRBJ1-6; D is unresolved. Trimming took 3 bases from V and 5 from J, leaving 14 bases between them. The germline gives CDR1 DFQATT, CDR2 SNEGSKA (reference sequence). The CDR3 runs to 15 residues. CDR3 amino acids: CSASIARLNNSPLHF. CDR3 sequence (DNA): TGCAGTGCTAGTATCGCCAGGCTTAATAATTCACCCCTCCACTTT.

The V call is TRBV20-1, the J call TRBJ2-7; D possibly corresponds to TRBD2 (5 bases). Germline V CDR1 and CDR2: DFQATT, SNEGSKA (reference sequence). V was clipped by 6 bases and J by 1 base, with 16 bases between them. This CDR3 spans 14 amino acids. CDR3 sequence (DNA): TGCAGTGCCGTCGGACTTCTTAATTCCTACGAGCAGTACTTC. Its translation is CSAVGLLNSYEQYF.

This clonotype was recorded a few times. V usage is TRBV20-1 and J usage is TRBJ2-1; possibly TRBD2 for D (5 bases). V lost 6 bases, J lost 7 bases, and 16 bases lay in between. CDR1 DFQATT and CDR2 SNEGSKA come from the germline V gene (reference sequence). CDR3 length: 13 amino acids. The CDR3 nucleotides read TGCAGTGCCCGCCGGCCCTCGGGAAATGAGCAGTTCTTC. Translating gives CSARRPSGNEQFF.

In this sample, this clonotype turned up a few times. This chain uses TRBV4-3 with TRBJ2-5; D is perhaps TRBD1 (5 bases). The germline gives CDR1 LGHNA, CDR2 YSLEER. V lost 0 bases and J 6 bases, leaving 11 bases between the germline ends. The CDR3 covers 14 residues. This chain's CDR3 is CASSQDTGVKTQYF. DNA of the CDR3: TGCGCCAGCAGCCAAGATACAGGAGTGAAGACCCAGTACTTC.

This chain links TRBV4-2 with TRBJ1-6; 10 nucleotides match TRBD1. Per germline, CDR1 LGHNA and CDR2 YNFKEQ. The CDR3 contains 17 residues. J was trimmed by 10 bases and V by 4 bases; bases with no gene match: 13. CDR3 loop: CASSPGQGRSRGSPLHF. The CDR3 DNA reads as TGTGCCAGCAGCCCGGGACAGGGGCGGTCGAGGGGCTCACCCCTCCACTTT.

The V and J genes are TRBV19 and TRBJ1-1; D not certain. Germline CDR1 LNHDA, CDR2 SQIVND (reference sequence). The V gene lost 8 bases and the J gene lost 6 bases, with 10 bases spanning the gap. CDR3 length: 11 residues. The CDR3 is CASWFDAEAFF. The CDR3 nucleotides read TGTGCCAGTTGGTTCGACGCTGAAGCTTTCTTT.

CDR3 bases: TGTGCCAGCAGTTACTCGACAGTTGGGCTAGCCAAAAACATTCAGTACTTC. Translation gives CASSYSTVGLAKNIQYF. V usage is TRBV6-5 and J usage is TRBJ2-4; tentative D call: TRBD1 (5 bases). The germline gives CDR1 MNHEY, CDR2 SVGAGI. Trimming removed 0 bases at V and 0 bases at J, with 12 bases between. This CDR3 comprises 17 residues.

This clonotype has a handful of counts. The chain links TRBV5-1 to TRBJ1-5, with D perhaps TRBD1 (5 bases). V was pared by 4 bases and J by 5 bases, with 16 bases between. CDR3 length: 15 amino acids. Per germline, CDR1 SGHRS and CDR2 YFSETQ. The CDR3 loop reads CASSRDPSEDQPQHF. CDR3 nucleotide sequence: TGCGCCAGCAGCCGGGACCCTTCAGAGGATCAGCCCCAGCATTTT.

The chain has TRBV12-3 or TRBV12-4 and TRBJ1-5; tentatively, D is TRBD1 (6 bases). The CDR3 contains 15 residues. V was trimmed by 2 bases and J by 6 bases, leaving 14 bases between them. CDR3 sequence reads: CASSLPPGASQPQHF. As DNA, the CDR3 is TGTGCCAGCAGTTTACCCCCGGGGGCCAGTCAGCCCCAGCATTTT.

This clonotype was counted ten times or more. The chain carries TRBV5-1 and TRBJ2-3, with 11 bases lining up with TRBD2. Trimming at V came to 4 bases and at J to 0 bases, leaving 4 bases not matched to a gene. CDR1 is SGHRS, CDR2 YFSETQ, per germline. The CDR3 runs to 16 residues. The CDR3 reads CASSQRLAGSTDTQYF. CDR3 bases: TGCGCCAGCAGCCAGAGACTAGCGGGAAGCACAGATACGCAGTATTTT.

This clonotype was seen more than once but under ten times. The chain recombines TRBV7-2 with TRBJ2-3; 7 bases are shared with TRBD1. The germline V gene encodes CDR1 SGHTA and CDR2 FQGNSA. V was clipped by 3 bases and J by 2 bases; unmatched bases: 5. The CDR3 has 15 residues. The CDR3 protein is CASSLRQGTTDTQYF. In nucleotides, the CDR3 is TGTGCCAGCAGCTTGAGACAGGGAACCACAGATACGCAGTATTTT.

This clonotype occurred many times. The CDR3 region is CSVEDPGGSSYEQYF. The CDR3 DNA follows: TGCAGCGTTGAAGATCCCGGGGGAAGCTCCTACGAGCAGTACTTC. The rearrangement links TRBV29-1 to TRBJ2-7; D perhaps matches TRBD2 (6 bases). The CDR3 spans 15 residues. Germline V CDR1 and CDR2: SQVTM, ANQGSEA. Trimming pared 0 bases from V and 0 bases from J, leaving 12 bases between.

The chain joins TRBV3-1 to TRBJ2-7; possibly TRBD1 or TRBD2 for D (5 bases each). There are 15 residues in the CDR3. Trimming pared 4 bases from V and 7 bases from J, leaving 20 bases between. Germline loops: CDR1 LGHDT, CDR2 YNNKEL (reference sequence). CDR3 nucleotides: TGTGCCAGCAGCCTCGGGACCCCGCCGGGTGGAGAGCAGTACGTC. Its translation: CASSLGTPPGGEQYV.

This clonotype was seen more than once but under ten times. This chain uses TRBV5-1 with TRBJ2-2, with D uncertain. Trimming took 1 base from V and 7 from J, leaving 2 bases between them. Germline V gene sequence: CDR1 SGHRS, CDR2 YFSETQ. This CDR3 is 11 amino acids long. The CDR3 nucleotides are TGCGCCAGCAGCTTGAACGGGGAGCTGTTTTTT. Translation gives CASSLNGELFF. The full variable domain, with the rest looked up from reference TRBV5-1 and TRBJ2-2, is KAGVTQTPRYLIKTRGQQVTLSCSPISGHRSVSWYQQTPGQGLQFLFEYFSETQRNKGNFPGRFSGRQFSNSRSEMNVSTLELGDSALYLCASSLNGELFFGEGSRLTVL.

The chain uses TRBV27 and TRBJ2-1; 12 bases match TRBD2. CDR1 MNHEY and CDR2 SMNVEV come from the germline V gene (reference sequence). J lost 4 bases, V lost 6 bases, and 4 bases had no gene match. The CDR3 runs 15 residues. The CDR3 here is CASRWTSGVYNEQFF. The DNA of the CDR3 is TGTGCCAGCAGATGGACTAGCGGGGTTTACAATGAGCAGTTCTTC.

This clonotype was observed a handful of times. The chain joins TRBV29-1 to TRBJ1-1, with D perhaps matching TRBD1 (5 bases). V was cut by 6 bases and J by 1 base, with 15 bases left in between. There are 14 residues in the CDR3. In germline, CDR1 is SQVTM, CDR2 ANQGSEA. The CDR3 nucleotides read TGCAGCGTCGGGGGGAGGATTTCGAACACTGAAGCTTTCTTT. Its translation is CSVGGRISNTEAFF.

The V call is TRBV5-1, the J call TRBJ2-2; D call uncertain. Germline assignment: CDR1 SGHRS and CDR2 YFSETQ. The CDR3 covers 13 residues. V was pared by 7 bases and J by 2 bases, with 9 bases between. DNA of the CDR3: TGCGCCAGCGAGAGCGAAAACACCGGGGAGCTGTTTTTT. Translation: CASESENTGELFF.